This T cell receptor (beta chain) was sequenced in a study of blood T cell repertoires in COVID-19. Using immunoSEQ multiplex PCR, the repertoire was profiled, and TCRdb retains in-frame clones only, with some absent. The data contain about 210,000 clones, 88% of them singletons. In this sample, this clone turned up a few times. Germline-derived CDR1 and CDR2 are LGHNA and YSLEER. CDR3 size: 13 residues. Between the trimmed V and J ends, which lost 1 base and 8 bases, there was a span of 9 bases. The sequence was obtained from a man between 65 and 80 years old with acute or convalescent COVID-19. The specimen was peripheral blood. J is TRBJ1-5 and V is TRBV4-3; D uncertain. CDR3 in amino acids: CASSQAREEPQHF. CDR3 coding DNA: TGCGCCAGCAGCCAAGCCCGAGAGGAGCCCCAGCATTTT.